This entry is about one TCR beta chain. Its cognate antigen is unknown. This entry belongs to a study of T cell repertoires in cytomegalovirus infection. Study summary: Both a matching HLA type and CMV infection were indicated by public TCR beta signatures. Whole-study findings and limits: HLA-C-restricted, CMV-specific TCR beta clonotypes were dominant ex vivo.

TCRdb analysed the reads with MiXCR anew, one entry per CDR3 protein. The profile shows more than 250,000 distinct CDR3 sequences, just under 25% of them singletons. Germline loops: CDR1 SGHTA, CDR2 FQGNSA. The CDR3 covers 12 residues. The V gene lost 1 base and the J gene lost 5 bases, with 6 bases spanning the gap. This receptor was obtained from a human donor in good health (CMV status not recorded). Some clones in this sample may be carry-over from other donors' samples. The chain carries TRBV7-2 and TRBJ2-7; D is perhaps TRBD1 (6 bases). Sequenced material: cultured PBMCs, taken from culture after CMV antigen stimulation. The CDR3 DNA reads TGTGCCAGCAGCTTAGGGGGGCACGAGCAGTACTTC. It encodes CASSLGGHEQYF.